A selection of T cell receptor beta chains follows, all from one sample in a study of shared clonotypes between healthy human individuals. Generated by immunoSEQ multiplex PCR, the TCRdb table keeps only in-frame clones and is missing some. The data hold hundreds of thousands of clones, with approximately 96% observed a single time. Sequenced: naive CD8+ T cells sorted from blood. The receptor set was obtained from a young woman in good health. Both conserved end residues are part of each CDR3. A D gene is named only where the DNA matches it firmly. For some rows the clone size is stated as once, few or many, or as a class when expanded; others skip it.

V	J	size	D	CDR3	DNA
TRBV6-5	TRBJ2-7	-	-	CASSYSTGTQDYEQYF	TGTGCCAGCAGTTACTCCACCGGGACGCAAGACTACGAGCAGTACTTC
TRBV2	TRBJ2-3	-	TRBD2	CASRYTTSGTDTQYF	TGTGCCAGCAGGTACACGACTAGCGGCACAGATACGCAGTATTTT
TRBV25-1	TRBJ2-4	-	-	CASSDRGPKNIQYF	TGTGCCAGCAGTGACAGGGGTCCGAAAAACATTCAGTACTTC
TRBV27	TRBJ2-7	-	TRBD2	CASSFTSGSYEQYF	TGTGCCAGCAGTTTTACAAGCGGGAGCTACGAGCAGTACTTC
TRBV7-9	TRBJ1-2	-	TRBD1	CASSGPTGGDYGYTF	TGTGCCAGCAGCGGCCCGACAGGGGGGGACTATGGCTACACCTTC
TRBV6-1	TRBJ2-2	-	TRBD2	CASRAGATGELFF	TGTGCCAGCAGAGCGGGAGCCACCGGGGAGCTGTTTTTT
TRBV9	TRBJ2-1	-	TRBD2	CASSVSGSLYNEQFF	TGTGCCAGCAGCGTGAGCGGGAGCTTATACAATGAGCAGTTCTTC
TRBV6-5	TRBJ2-2	-	TRBD1	CASSFRDRANTGELFF	TGTGCCAGCAGTTTCCGGGACAGGGCGAACACCGGGGAGCTGTTTTTT
TRBV11-2	TRBJ1-3	-	-	CASSLDPTTHSGNTIYF	TGTGCCAGCAGCTTAGATCCCACAACCCACTCTGGAAACACCATATATTTT
TRBV19	TRBJ2-7	-	-	CASSKANQGSEQYF	TGTGCCAGTAGTAAGGCAAATCAGGGGTCCGAGCAGTACTTC
TRBV27	TRBJ2-7	-	TRBD1	CASSPSGQVPSYEQYF	TGTGCCAGCAGTCCCTCCGGACAGGTCCCCTCCTACGAGCAGTACTTC
TRBV28	TRBJ1-2	-	TRBD1	CASSLDTGTGFYGYTF	TGTGCCAGCAGTTTAGACACCGGGACAGGCTTCTATGGCTACACCTTC
TRBV13	TRBJ2-1	-	-	CASSFGRGSYNEQFF	TGTGCCAGCAGCTTCGGAAGGGGTTCCTACAATGAGCAGTTCTTC
TRBV19	TRBJ1-1	-	TRBD1	CASSIGTGANTEAFF	TGTGCCAGTAGTATTGGGACAGGGGCTAACACTGAAGCTTTCTTT
TRBV27	TRBJ2-7	once	-	CASSWGNEQYF	TGTGCCAGCAGTTGGGGAAACGAGCAGTACTTC
TRBV29-1	TRBJ2-7	-	TRBD1	CSVTPGQSPYEQYF	TGCAGCGTTACACCGGGACAGAGCCCCTACGAGCAGTACTTC
TRBV27	TRBJ2-1	-	TRBD2	CASSFRRGRAEQFF	TGTGCCAGCAGTTTCCGTCGCGGGAGGGCTGAGCAGTTCTTC
TRBV5-8	TRBJ2-1	-	-	CASSFRRSRDEQFF	TGTGCCAGCAGCTTTCGCCGTTCTAGGGATGAGCAGTTCTTC
TRBV10-3	TRBJ1-5	-	-	CAIGEQPQHF	TGTGCCATCGGGGAGCAGCCCCAGCATTTT
TRBV6-6	TRBJ2-7	-	-	CASTAARTLSEQYF	TGTGCCAGCACGGCCGCCAGGACACTTTCCGAGCAGTACTTC
TRBV6-1	TRBJ2-7	-	-	CASSDGISYEQYF	TGTGCCAGCAGTGACGGAATCTCCTACGAGCAGTACTTC
TRBV6-6	TRBJ2-7	-	TRBD1	CASTSSTRDRVPEQYF	TGTGCCAGCACCTCTTCCACACGGGACAGGGTCCCCGAGCAGTACTTC
TRBV6-1	TRBJ2-7	-	TRBD2	CASSELQRGPGEQYF	TGTGCCAGCAGTGAACTCCAGCGGGGGCCGGGCGAGCAGTACTTC
TRBV5-6	TRBJ2-3	-	-	CASQSEGLDVDTQYF	TGTGCCAGTCAAAGCGAGGGCTTGGACGTAGATACGCAGTATTTT
TRBV5-1	TRBJ2-3	-	-	CASSLDYSRATDTQYF	TGCGCCAGCAGCTTGGACTACTCGAGGGCTACAGATACGCAGTATTTT
TRBV13	TRBJ2-7	-	TRBD1	CASSQAGQGYHYEQYF	TGTGCCAGCAGCCAAGCGGGACAGGGATATCACTACGAGCAGTACTTC
TRBV19	TRBJ2-1	-	-	CATSKTLLNEQFF	TGTGCCACTTCCAAAACTCTCCTTAATGAGCAGTTCTTC
TRBV6-5	TRBJ1-2	-	TRBD1	CASSHGGGWGGYTF	TGTGCCAGCAGCCACGGAGGGGGCTGGGGGGGCTACACCTTC
TRBV5-5	TRBJ2-7	-	-	CASSLGQPTPYEQYF	TGTGCCAGCAGCTTGGGACAGCCGACCCCCTACGAGCAGTACTTC
TRBV5-6	TRBJ2-5	-	TRBD1	CASSHGTGEETQYF	TGTGCCAGCAGCCACGGGACAGGGGAAGAGACCCAGTACTTC
TRBV15	TRBJ2-1	-	TRBD2	CATSRDLGLAGENEQFF	TGTGCCACCAGCAGAGATCTTGGGCTAGCGGGAGAGAATGAGCAGTTCTTC
TRBV27	TRBJ2-3	-	TRBD2	CASSLQLGLAGPENTDTQYF	TGTGCCAGCAGTTTGCAATTGGGACTAGCGGGGCCCGAAAACACAGATACGCAGTATTTT
TRBV27	TRBJ2-1	-	-	CASSLFAYNEQFF	TGTGCCAGCAGTTTATTTGCTTACAATGAGCAGTTCTTC
TRBV5-1	TRBJ1-1	-	TRBD1	CASSLGIRAGGSQAFF	TGCGCCAGCAGCTTGGGGATTAGGGCAGGGGGCTCCCAAGCTTTCTTT
TRBV28	TRBJ1-2	-	TRBD1	CASSLRGRGQGYGYTF	TGTGCCAGCAGTTTGAGGGGCAGGGGGCAGGGCTATGGCTACACCTTC
TRBV14	TRBJ2-7	-	TRBD1	CASNTGGPNYEQYF	TGTGCCAGCAACACAGGGGGCCCTAACTACGAGCAGTACTTC
TRBV7-9	TRBJ2-7	-	TRBD2	CASSVSSGRINEQYF	TGTGCCAGCAGCGTTTCTAGCGGGAGGATCAACGAGCAGTACTTC
TRBV19	TRBJ2-5	-	-	CANPPWLRQLEETQYF	TGTGCCAACCCCCCCTGGCTTCGGCAGCTCGAAGAGACCCAGTACTTC
TRBV11-2	TRBJ2-1	-	TRBD1	CASRPGQGLQQFF	TGTGCCAGCAGGCCGGGACAGGGCCTCCAGCAGTTCTTC
TRBV10-3	TRBJ1-1	-	-	CAISEGLALGAFF	TGTGCCATCAGTGAGGGGTTAGCGCTAGGAGCTTTCTTT
TRBV28	TRBJ2-7	-	-	CASSNDEDLSYEQYF	TGTGCCAGCAGCAACGACGAAGACCTTTCCTACGAGCAGTACTTC
TRBV21-1	TRBJ2-3	-	-	CASSKVSDTQYF	TGTGCCAGCAGCAAAGTATCAGATACGCAGTATTTT
TRBV12-5	TRBJ2-1	-	-	CASGLSRTSSYNEQFF	TGTGCTAGTGGTTTGAGCCGGACAAGCTCCTACAATGAGCAGTTCTTC
TRBV6-6	TRBJ2-7	-	TRBD2	CASSPHGGSSYEQYF	TGTGCCAGCAGTCCTCATGGCGGGAGCTCCTACGAGCAGTACTTC
TRBV9	TRBJ2-3	-	TRBD1	CASSTGQTDTQYF	TGTGCCAGCAGCACGGGACAGACAGATACGCAGTATTTT
TRBV27	TRBJ2-2	-	-	CASSFSRNIVELFF	TGTGCCAGCAGTTTCTCCCGGAACATCGTGGAGCTGTTTTTT
TRBV2	TRBJ2-1	-	TRBD2	CASSPRLAGSYSEQFF	TGTGCCAGCAGCCCAAGACTAGCGGGATCATATTCTGAGCAGTTCTTC
TRBV10-3	TRBJ2-7	once	-	CAISPDRDYEQYF	TGTGCCATCAGTCCTGACCGGGACTACGAGCAGTACTTC
TRBV29-1	TRBJ2-3	-	-	CSVPEASRTQYF	TGCAGCGTTCCCGAAGCCAGTCGTACGCAGTATTTT
TRBV19	TRBJ1-5	-	-	CASSRVDHNQPQHF	TGTGCCAGTAGTCGAGTCGACCACAATCAGCCCCAGCATTTT
TRBV4-1	TRBJ1-1	-	-	CASGRGTEAFF	TGCGCCAGCGGGCGGGGGACTGAAGCTTTCTTT